The 21 T cell receptor beta chains given below trace back to one sample, sequenced in a study of persistence of HIV-infected CD4 T cells. Antigens for these TCRs are unknown. This was the immunoSEQ version 4 assay in survey mode. Libraries were prepared by immunoSEQ multiplex PCR; TCRdb keeps only in-frame clonotypes and omits some of them. The sample carries tens of thousands of clones, around four fifths recorded once. Stimulation used 9 to 10 ug/mL lysate from CMV-infected fibroblasts. CD40L/CD69 double-negative CD45RO-high memory CD4+ T cells were collected. The sample in question was CD4+ T cells sorted from PBMCs after roughly 18-hour stimulation, obtained from a patient who received antiretroviral therapy. The receptor source for this set is an adult woman with HIV who was CMV-seropositive.

This chain links TRBV5-1 with TRBJ2-1, with 11 positions matching TRBD1. The CDR3 totals 16 residues. Germline V gene lookup returns CDR1 SGHRS and CDR2 YFSETQ. With 6 bases clipped from V and 8 bases from J, the junction kept 13 bases outside the gene matches. The CDR3 region has the DNA TGCGCCAGCAATCTTAATGCCGGGACAGGGGGTCATGAGCAGTTCTTC. Amino acids: CASNLNAGTGGHEQFF.

This chain links TRBV5-8 with TRBJ2-1; 12 bases are shared with TRBD2. There are 15 residues in the CDR3. The V gene's germline CDR1 is SGHTS and CDR2 YDEGEE. V was pared by 0 bases and J by 7 bases, with 2 bases of the junction left unmatched. In DNA, the CDR3 is TGTGCCAGCAGCTTGGGGACTAGCGGGGTGAATGAGCAGTTCTTC. This encodes CASSLGTSGVNEQFF.

The V and J genes are TRBV7-3 and TRBJ2-5, with TRBD1 identical over 10 bases. V was clipped by 5 bases and J by 1 base; unmatched bases: 1. CDR1 and CDR2 (germline): SGHTA, FQGTGA. The CDR3 length is 14 residues. The CDR3 sequence: CASSRTGGQETQYF. For the CDR3, the DNA is TGTGCCAGCAGCCGGACAGGGGGCCAAGAGACCCAGTACTTC.

The rearrangement uses TRBV9 and TRBJ2-3, with 8 bases that match TRBD1. The germline V gene encodes CDR1 SGDLS and CDR2 YYNGEE. There are 16 residues in the CDR3. The V gene end was trimmed by 1 base and the J gene end by 1 base; junction bases not matched to a gene: 5. The CDR3 sequence: CASSVLTGGGTDTQYF. Here the CDR3 DNA reads TGTGCCAGCAGCGTACTTACAGGGGGTGGCACAGATACGCAGTATTTT.

The J gene is TRBJ2-7, the V gene TRBV9; no firm D call. This CDR3 has 14 amino acids. The V and J ends lost 4 bases and 3 bases respectively, with 14 bases between them. Germline CDR1 is SGDLS and CDR2 is YYNGEE. The CDR3 sequence is CASSHTTAYYEQYF. The CDR3 coding sequence is TGTGCCAGCAGCCACACGACTGCATACTACGAGCAGTACTTC. Looking up the rest from reference TRBV9 and TRBJ2-7 gives the full variable domain: DSGVTQTPKHLITATGQRVTLRCSPRSGDLSVYWYQQSLDQGLQFLIQYYNGEERAKGNILERFSAQQFPDLHSELNLSSLELGDSALYFCASSHTTAYYEQYFGPGTRLTVT.

As concerns this clone: This sample also contains other DNA sequences that code for the same CDR3. The gene calls are TRBV2 and TRBJ1-5; no clear D gene. V lost 5 bases and J 4 bases, leaving 6 bases between the germline ends. The CDR3 is 12 residues long. Germline V CDR1 and CDR2: SNHLY, FYNNEI. The CDR3 is CASSLGNQPQHF. Written as DNA, the CDR3 is TGTGCCAGCAGTCTTGGGAATCAGCCCCAGCATTTT. The full variable domain, its missing parts supplied by reference TRBV2 and TRBJ1-5, is EPEVTQTPSHQVTQMGQEVILRCVPISNHLYFYWYRQILGQKVEFLVSFYNNEISEKSEIFDDQFSVERPDGSNFTLKIRSTKLEDSAMYFCASSLGNQPQHFGDGTRLSIL.

J is TRBJ2-1 and V is TRBV6-5; weak D call: TRBD2 (5 bases). Looked up from germline, CDR1 is MNHEY and CDR2 is SVGAGI. CDR3 length: 14 residues. V lost 6 bases and J lost 3, with 12 bases in between. The CDR3 loop is CASRNDGNYNEQFF. The CDR3 nucleotides are TGTGCCAGCAGGAACGACGGGAACTACAATGAGCAGTTCTTC.

This clone has only one observation. The chain employs TRBV13 and TRBJ1-1; the D gene is possibly TRBD1 (5 bases). The CDR3 has 16 amino acids. Looked up from germline, CDR1 is PRHDT and CDR2 is FYEKMQ (reference sequence). Trimming removed 5 bases at V and 1 base at J, with 17 bases between. CDR3: CASSHTGWGENTEAFF. In DNA, the CDR3 is TGTGCCAGCAGCCATACCGGGTGGGGGGAGAACACTGAAGCTTTCTTT.

This clone was picked up a small number of times. This sequence joins TRBV29-1 and TRBJ2-1; D gene ambiguous. This CDR3 is built from 13 residues. The V end was cut by 4 bases, the J end by 7 bases, with 14 bases between. Germline CDR1 SQVTM, CDR2 ANQGSEA. CDR3 in amino acids: CSVGIGLGNEQFF. CDR3 bases: TGCAGCGTTGGGATCGGGTTGGGGAATGAGCAGTTCTTC.

This chain connects TRBV9 to TRBJ2-5; 9 bases match TRBD2. The CDR3 is 17 residues long. Looked up from germline, CDR1 is SGDLS and CDR2 is YYNGEE. With V trimmed by 0 bases and J by 4 bases, 10 bases remained unmatched. CDR3 nucleotide sequence: TGTGCCAGCAGCGTAGGGGGCGCTAGCGGGATTGGAGAGACCCAGTACTTC. Translated, it gives CASSVGGASGIGETQYF.

The V and J genes are TRBV18 and TRBJ1-1; a weak D match, TRBD1 (6 bases). The CDR3 totals 14 residues. V lost 2 bases, J lost 1 base, and 8 bases lay in between. The V gene's germline CDR1 is KGHSH and CDR2 LQKENI. CDR3 protein: CASSPGTQNTEAFF. CDR3 sequence (DNA): TGTGCCAGCTCACCAGGGACACAGAACACTGAAGCTTTCTTT.

This clone was picked up a small number of times. The chain combines TRBV4-1 with TRBJ2-7, with D unresolved. Germline V lookup: CDR1 MGHRA, CDR2 YSYEKL. Trimming cost V 2 bases and J 2 bases, with 13 bases left between them. This CDR3 contains 15 residues. CDR3 protein: CASSQTLTAAYEQYF. As DNA, the CDR3 is TGCGCCAGCAGCCAAACCCTGACGGCCGCCTACGAGCAGTACTTC.

The chain combines TRBV5-8 with TRBJ1-6, with D perhaps TRBD1 (5 bases). The germline CDR1 and CDR2 sequences are SGHTS and YDEGEE. V dropped 4 bases and J dropped 7 bases, with 12 bases sitting between them. There are 14 residues in the CDR3. The CDR3 spells CASSGGLSNSPLHF. DNA of the CDR3: TGTGCCAGCAGCGGGGGACTGAGCAATTCACCCCTCCACTTT. Full variable domain (outside the CDR3, taken from reference TRBV5-8 and TRBJ1-6): EAGVTQSPTHLIKTRGQQATLRCSPISGHTSVYWYQQALGLGLQFLLWYDEGEERNRGNFPPRFSGRQFPNYSSELNVNALELEDSALYLCASSGGLSNSPLHFGNGTRLTVT.

The chain couples TRBV27 to TRBJ1-6, with D possibly matching TRBD1 (5 bases). V dropped 8 bases and J dropped 8 bases, with 13 bases sitting between them. This CDR3 has 13 residues. CDR1 and CDR2 from the germline V gene are MNHEY and SMNVEV (reference sequence). CDR3 bases: TGTGCCAGCGGATGGGGGGGTGATTCACCCCTCCACTTT. Protein product: CASGWGGDSPLHF.

This rearrangement joins TRBV6-5 to TRBJ1-2; 7 bases fit TRBD1. In germline, CDR1 is MNHEY, CDR2 SVGAGI. The length of the CDR3 is 13 residues. Trimming removed 6 bases from V and 4 bases from J; junction bases left unmatched: 5. The DNA for the CDR3 is TGTGCCAGCAGGGACAGGTTAAGCTATGGCTACACCTTC. Protein product: CASRDRLSYGYTF.

The chain is built from TRBV5-1 and TRBJ2-7; D not resolved. V lost 1 base to trimming and J lost 0 bases, with 11 bases between them. Germline V gives CDR1 SGHRS, CDR2 YFSETQ. This CDR3 has 15 amino acids. CDR3 nucleotides: TGCGCCAGCAGCTTGAGGGCCCTGAGCTCCTACGAGCAGTACTTC. As protein: CASSLRALSSYEQYF.

The V gene is TRBV9, the J gene TRBJ1-1; D uncertain. This CDR3 comprises 16 residues. Trimming shortened V by 1 base and J by 4 bases, and 17 bases separated the two germline ends. Per the germline V gene, CDR1 is SGDLS and CDR2 is YYNGEE. CDR3 residues: CASSVKSTGVGTEAFF. The CDR3 coding sequence is TGTGCCAGCAGCGTAAAGAGTACCGGGGTGGGCACTGAAGCTTTCTTT. The variable domain in full, completed from reference TRBV9 and TRBJ1-1, reads DSGVTQTPKHLITATGQRVTLRCSPRSGDLSVYWYQQSLDQGLQFLIQYYNGEERAKGNILERFSAQQFPDLHSELNLSSLELGDSALYFCASSVKSTGVGTEAFFGQGTRLTVV.

The gene calls are TRBV9 and TRBJ1-2, with a possible D match to TRBD1 (5 bases). Germline V gene lookup returns CDR1 SGDLS and CDR2 YYNGEE. Trimming took off 2 bases at V and 8 bases at J, with 25 bases between the two ends. The CDR3 sequence is 17 residues long. The CDR3: CASSVVPEEGLTLGYTF. The CDR3 coding sequence is TGTGCCAGCAGCGTTGTCCCGGAGGAGGGGTTAACATTGGGCTACACCTTC.

V usage is TRBV18 and J usage is TRBJ2-1; 11 nucleotides match TRBD2. CDR1 is KGHSH, CDR2 LQKENI, per germline. The CDR3 totals 15 residues. The V segment lost 5 bases and the J segment 3 bases; nucleotides outside the gene matches: 3. The CDR3 region is CASSSSGGYYNEQFF. As DNA, the CDR3 is TGTGCCAGCTCATCTAGCGGGGGGTACTACAATGAGCAGTTCTTC.

The chain carries TRBV6-6 and TRBJ2-7; 8 bases are shared with TRBD1. The length of the CDR3 is 14 residues. V gave up 5 bases and J gave up 11 bases; unmatched junction bases: 14. Looked up from germline, CDR1 is MNHNY and CDR2 is SVGAGI (reference sequence). The CDR3 region has the DNA TGTGCCAGCAGTAACGGGCAGGGGGCTCAAGGGAAGTACGTC. Amino acid sequence: CASSNGQGAQGKYV.

The V and J genes are TRBV29-1 and TRBJ1-4, with D tentatively TRBD1 (5 bases). This CDR3 is built from 13 residues. V was cut by 4 bases and J by 4 bases, with 10 bases left in between. CDR1 is SQVTM, CDR2 ANQGSEA, per germline. CDR3 DNA sequence: TGCAGCGTTGCAGGGACGGATAATGAAAAACTGTTTTTT. Protein sequence: CSVAGTDNEKLFF.